The source of this TCR beta chain is a study of blood T cell repertoires in COVID-19. Study at large: Material from acute and convalescent COVID-19 was sourced from the United States, Italy and Spain. The analysed material was cDNA or gDNA that came from T cells, B-cell-depleted T cells, or PBMCs.

This CDR3 is 17 amino acids long. Germline CDR1 and CDR2: SGDLS and YYNGEE. The V segment lost 0 bases and the J segment 5 bases; nucleotides outside the gene matches: 9. In the original processing: For nucleated cells, counts were estimated from reference gene primer amplification. Using immunoSEQ multiplex PCR, the repertoire was profiled, and TCRdb retains in-frame clones only, with some absent. V and J calls and clone size are those listed in that table; D and trimming were worked out from the DNA. The data contain around 190,000 clones, about four fifths of them singletons. Enrolment of Seattle patients took place during active infection, and they were followed longitudinally.

The rearrangement joins TRBV9 to TRBJ2-1, with TRBD1 matching 9 bases. This sequence was found in a woman in her thirties or forties with COVID-19, enrolled during active disease. Sequencing input: peripheral blood. This CDR3 reads CASSVGIGTGRDNEQFF. CDR3 DNA: TGTGCCAGCAGCGTAGGTATAGGGACAGGGCGGGACAATGAGCAGTTCTTC.